Each of the 24 T cell receptor beta chains below was sequenced from the same sample in a study of cytomegalovirus exposure and HLA in healthy donors. Vbeta (60) and Jbeta (13) primers were used in the PCR. The repertoire was sequenced with immunoSEQ multiplex PCR; TCRdb's copy has only in-frame clones and lacks some. This table holds roughly 100,000 clones, 75% to 85% found once. The sample consisted of PBMCs. The source is a young man in good health and CMV-seronegative.

V gene TRBV5-4 combines with J gene TRBJ2-5; tentatively, D is TRBD1 (5 bases). Trimming pared 1 base from V and 3 bases from J, leaving 13 bases between. Germline lookup yields CDR1 SGHNT and CDR2 YYREEE (reference sequence). This CDR3 region has 15 residues. CDR3 loop: CASSLSLAGKETQYF. In DNA, the CDR3 is TGTGCCAGCAGCTTGTCCCTGGCAGGGAAAGAGACCCAGTACTTC.

The sample holds a few counts of this clone. The chain is built from TRBV6-1 and TRBJ1-1; D not resolved. Deletions cut 4 bases from V and 0 bases from J, with 9 bases between. CDR1 is MNHNS, CDR2 SASEGT, per germline. The CDR3 is made up of 14 amino acids. CDR3 coding DNA: TGTGCCAGCAGTGCCGGGAGGTTGAACACTGAAGCTTTCTTT. Amino acids: CASSAGRLNTEAFF.

This clone was seen only once. The DNA for the CDR3 is TGCGCCACCCGGACAGAGAACACTGAAGCTTTCTTT. It codes for CATRTENTEAFF. The gene calls are TRBV10-2 and TRBJ1-1, with a weak D call TRBD1 (6 bases). V was pared by 10 bases and J by 1 base, with 10 bases between. The germline V gene encodes CDR1 WSHSY and CDR2 SAAADI. The CDR3 runs 12 residues.

This clone was counted only a few times. The chain joins TRBV7-9 to TRBJ2-1; TRBD1 might be the D (5 bases). V was pared by 3 bases and J by 3 bases, with 12 bases between. CDR1 SEHNR and CDR2 FQNEAQ come from the germline V gene (reference sequence). This CDR3 has 15 residues. CDR3 sequence (DNA): TGTGCCAGCAGCTTCCAGACAGACCTCTACAATGAGCAGTTCTTC. Amino acids: CASSFQTDLYNEQFF.

This clone appeared a single time. The V call is TRBV2, the J call TRBJ2-3; D may be TRBD1 (6 bases). Germline CDR1 is SNHLY and CDR2 is FYNNEI. This CDR3 is built from 15 residues. V lost 4 bases and J lost 2, with 13 bases in between. The CDR3 nucleotides read TGTGCCAGCAGTGGGGACACCCAACCCACAGATACGCAGTATTTT. Protein product: CASSGDTQPTDTQYF. Supplemented by reference TRBV2 and TRBJ2-3, the full variable domain reads EPEVTQTPSHQVTQMGQEVILRCVPISNHLYFYWYRQILGQKVEFLVSFYNNEISEKSEIFDDQFSVERPDGSNFTLKIRSTKLEDSAMYFCASSGDTQPTDTQYFGPGTRLTVL.

The CDR3 DNA reads as TGTGCCAGCAGTCGGGACTTGGGTCAGCCCCAGCATTTT. Protein product: CASSRDLGQPQHF. The chain has TRBV6-6 and TRBJ1-5; possibly TRBD1 for D (5 bases). This CDR3 is built from 13 residues. The germline V gene has CDR1 MNHNY and CDR2 SVGAGI (reference sequence). With 5 bases removed from V and 6 bases from J, the gap between germline ends came to 11 bases.

The J gene is TRBJ1-2, the V gene TRBV19; tentatively, D is TRBD1 (6 bases). The CDR3 is made up of 14 amino acids. Germline V gives CDR1 LNHDA, CDR2 SQIVND (reference sequence). V lost 7 bases and J 5 bases, leaving 17 bases between the germline ends. The chain's CDR3 is CASTTTGIGYGYTF. DNA for the CDR3: TGTGCCAGTACCACTACAGGGATCGGATATGGCTACACCTTC.

This clone has just a few counts. This chain joins TRBV10-1 and TRBJ2-1; TRBD1 matches 7 bases. The CDR3 extends over 11 amino acids. After removal of 6 bases from V and 14 bases from J, the junction contained 7 bases not matched to a gene. Germline assignment: CDR1 WNHNN and CDR2 SYGVQD (reference sequence). CDR3 protein: CASSTRQGEFF. The DNA for the CDR3 is TGCGCCAGCAGCACCCGACAGGGTGAGTTCTTC.

Details on this clone: The identical CDR3 is also encoded by other nucleotide sequences in the sample. The chain is built from TRBV5-1 and TRBJ2-7; 7 bases agree with TRBD1. After removal of 0 bases from V and 6 bases from J, the junction contained 6 bases not matched to a gene. Germline V lookup: CDR1 SGHRS, CDR2 YFSETQ. The CDR3 is 14 residues long. This CDR3 is CASSLGQGSLEQYF. DNA for the CDR3: TGCGCCAGCAGCTTGGGACAGGGCTCCCTCGAGCAGTACTTC.

The CDR3 DNA is TGTGCCAGCGGGACTAGCGGACCCTTCAATGAGCAGTTCTTC. Translation: CASGTSGPFNEQFF. The rearrangement uses TRBV7-2 and TRBJ2-1, with 11 positions matching TRBD2. CDR1 SGHTA and CDR2 FQGNSA come from the germline V gene. CDR3 length equals 14 residues. J lost 6 bases, V lost 8 bases, and 6 bases had no gene match.

The J gene is TRBJ1-5, the V gene TRBV28; D is unclear. The CDR3 covers 12 residues. The germline CDR1 and CDR2 sequences are MDHEN and SYDVKM. With 10 bases removed from V and 4 bases from J, the gap between germline ends came to 11 bases. The CDR3 DNA sequence: TGTGCCACCAATGGAGGGAATCAGCCCCAGCATTTT. Encoded protein: CATNGGNQPQHF.

The V gene is TRBV9, the J gene TRBJ2-3; possible D gene TRBD2, 5 bases. The CDR3 covers 15 residues. V was pared by 2 bases and J by 5 bases, with 15 bases between. Germline assignment: CDR1 SGDLS and CDR2 YYNGEE. The CDR3 is CASSVIGLRGDTQYF. DNA for the CDR3: TGTGCCAGCAGCGTGATAGGTCTCCGGGGAGATACGCAGTATTTT.

The chain recombines TRBV27 with TRBJ2-3; a possible D gene is TRBD1 (6 bases). Trimming stripped 8 bases from V and 2 bases from J, with 11 bases between. Germline loops: CDR1 MNHEY, CDR2 SMNVEV (reference sequence). The CDR3 is 13 residues long. The CDR3 reads CASQYRVTDTQYF. In DNA form, the CDR3 reads TGTGCCAGCCAATACAGGGTCACAGATACGCAGTATTTT.

This rearrangement joins TRBV18 to TRBJ1-6, with 10 bases lining up with TRBD1. The junction had 5 bases not matched to a gene; V was cut back by 4 bases and J by 8 bases. The CDR3 extends over 15 amino acids. Germline CDR1 reads KGHSH; CDR2 reads LQKENI. CDR3 loop: CASSLTGTGDSPLHF. The CDR3 nucleotides read TGTGCCAGCTCACTTACCGGGACAGGGGATTCACCCCTCCACTTT.

This clone was counted once. The V call is TRBV6-5, the J call TRBJ1-2, with TRBD1 matching 10 bases. Germline CDR1 reads MNHEY; CDR2 reads SVGAGI. Trimming cost V 5 bases and J 8 bases; bases outside gene matches: 8. CDR3 length: 14 residues. The CDR3, as DNA: TGTGCCAGCAGTCGACAGGGGGCAGCTCCGGGCTACACCTTC. Translation gives CASSRQGAAPGYTF.

The genes are TRBV28 and TRBJ1-5; no firm D call. V dropped 4 bases and J dropped 5 bases, with 9 bases sitting between them. CDR3 length: 13 residues. Germline values: CDR1 MDHEN, CDR2 SYDVKM. The CDR3 DNA is TGTGCCAGCAGTTCGGGGAGTTATCAGCCCCAGCATTTT. Protein: CASSSGSYQPQHF.

V usage is TRBV11-2 and J usage is TRBJ1-5; no firm D call. This CDR3 is built from 15 residues. The ends were cut back, 4 bases at V and 3 bases at J, with 13 bases in the middle. Germline CDR1 reads SGHAT; CDR2 reads FQNNGV. Here the CDR3 DNA reads TGTGCCAGCAGCTCTACCTCCGGTTTCAATCAGCCCCAGCATTTT. This codes for CASSSTSGFNQPQHF. Together with reference TRBV11-2 and TRBJ1-5, the CDR3 gives the full variable domain: EAGVAQSPRYKIIEKRQSVAFWCNPISGHATLYWYQQILGQGPKLLIQFQNNGVVDDSQLPKDRFSAERLKGVDSTLKIQPAKLEDSAVYLCASSSTSGFNQPQHFGDGTRLSIL.

The V and J genes are TRBV5-6 and TRBJ2-1, with 10 bases identical to TRBD1. There are 19 residues in the CDR3. CDR1 is SGHDT and CDR2 is YYEEEE in the germline V gene. The V segment lost 2 bases and the J segment 10 bases; nucleotides outside the gene matches: 21. CDR3 region: CASSFFSPPGQGSPSEQFF. The CDR3 DNA reads TGTGCCAGCAGCTTCTTCTCGCCGCCGGGACAGGGGTCTCCGAGCGAGCAGTTCTTC.

The rearrangement links TRBV9 to TRBJ1-6, with 9 bases matching TRBD1. The germline V gene has CDR1 SGDLS and CDR2 YYNGEE. Trimming took 1 base from V and 7 from J; bases not matched to a gene: 6. The CDR3 runs 16 residues. In nucleotides, the CDR3 is TGTGCCAGCAGCGTAACAGGGGGCGGTGAGAATTCACCCCTCCACTTT. It translates to CASSVTGGGENSPLHF. The full variable domain, with the rest looked up from reference TRBV9 and TRBJ1-6, is DSGVTQTPKHLITATGQRVTLRCSPRSGDLSVYWYQQSLDQGLQFLIQYYNGEERAKGNILERFSAQQFPDLHSELNLSSLELGDSALYFCASSVTGGGENSPLHFGNGTRLTVT.

CDR3: CASGTSLYNEQFF. The DNA of the CDR3 is TGTGCCAGCGGGACTAGTCTCTACAATGAGCAGTTCTTC. V and J are TRBV28 and TRBJ2-1, with TRBD2 matching 8 bases. The junction had 3 bases not matched to a gene; V was cut back by 8 bases and J by 3 bases. This CDR3 contains 13 residues. Germline CDR1 reads MDHEN; CDR2 reads SYDVKM.

The rearrangement uses TRBV15 and TRBJ2-5; TRBD2 aligns across 7 bases. This CDR3 spans 15 amino acids. V was pared by 1 base and J by 5 bases, with 7 bases of the junction left unmatched. Germline V gene data show CDR1 as LNHNV and CDR2 as YYDKDF (reference sequence). CDR3 region: CATSRGGLGGETQYF. DNA of the CDR3: TGTGCCACCAGCAGAGGAGGACTAGGAGGGGAGACCCAGTACTTC. Variable domain in full (rest from reference TRBV15 and TRBJ2-5): DAMVIQNPRYQVTQFGKPVTLSCSQTLNHNVMYWYQQKSSQAPKLLFHYYDKDFNNEADTPDNFQSRRPNTSFCFLDIRSPGLGDTAMYLCATSRGGLGGETQYFGPGTRLLVL.

The CDR3 DNA follows: TGTGCCAGCAGACATCCGGGACACCTGTATGGCTACACCTTC. This codes for CASRHPGHLYGYTF. The chain is built from TRBV6-6 and TRBJ1-2; D is perhaps TRBD1 (6 bases). Between the trimmed V and J ends, which lost 6 bases and 5 bases, there was a span of 16 bases. CDR1 and CDR2 (germline): MNHNY, SVGAGI (reference sequence). CDR3 size: 14 residues.

This clone showed up just once. V gene TRBV2 combines with J gene TRBJ2-7, with D possibly TRBD1 on 5 matching bases. The germline CDR1 and CDR2 sequences are SNHLY and FYNNEI. Deletions cut 7 bases from V and 6 bases from J, with 13 bases between. CDR3 length: 12 residues. The CDR3 reads CASTPGKREQYF. DNA of the CDR3: TGTGCCAGCACCCCAGGGAAGCGCGAGCAGTACTTC.

V is TRBV15 and J is TRBJ1-3, with D maybe TRBD1 (6 bases). The CDR3 contains 13 residues. V lost 8 bases, J lost 9 bases, and 17 bases lay in between. The germline gives CDR1 LNHNV, CDR2 YYDKDF (reference sequence). The CDR3 loop reads CATQAGAGGTIYF. As DNA, the CDR3 is TGTGCCACCCAGGCAGGGGCAGGAGGCACCATATATTTT. The variable domain in full, with the rest retrieved from reference TRBV15 and TRBJ1-3, is DAMVIQNPRYQVTQFGKPVTLSCSQTLNHNVMYWYQQKSSQAPKLLFHYYDKDFNNEADTPDNFQSRRPNTSFCFLDIRSPGLGDTAMYLCATQAGAGGTIYFGEGSWLTVV.